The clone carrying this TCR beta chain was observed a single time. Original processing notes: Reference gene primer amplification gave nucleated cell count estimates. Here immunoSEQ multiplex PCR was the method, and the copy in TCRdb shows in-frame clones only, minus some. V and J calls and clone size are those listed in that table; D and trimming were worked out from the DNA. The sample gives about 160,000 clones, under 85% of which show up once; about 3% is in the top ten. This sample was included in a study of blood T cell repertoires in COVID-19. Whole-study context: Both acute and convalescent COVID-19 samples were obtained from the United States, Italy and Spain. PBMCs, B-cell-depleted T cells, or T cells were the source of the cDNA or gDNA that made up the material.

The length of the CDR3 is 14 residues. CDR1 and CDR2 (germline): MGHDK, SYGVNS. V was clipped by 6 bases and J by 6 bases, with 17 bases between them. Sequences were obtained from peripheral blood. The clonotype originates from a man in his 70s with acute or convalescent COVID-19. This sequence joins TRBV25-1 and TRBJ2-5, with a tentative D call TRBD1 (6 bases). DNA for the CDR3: TGTGCCAGCAGCGTAGGGACAACAGGGAAGACCCAGTACTTC. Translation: CASSVGTTGKTQYF. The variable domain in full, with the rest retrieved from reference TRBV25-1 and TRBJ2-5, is EADIYQTPRYLVIGTGKKITLECSQTMGHDKMYWYQQDPGMELHLIHYSYGVNSTEKGDLSSESTVSRIRTEHFPLTLESARPSHTSQYLCASSVGTTGKTQYFGPGTRLLVL.